A single count supports the clone carrying this TCR beta chain. The target antigen is unknown. In the same sample, other DNA sequences code for this CDR3. The CDR3 totals 14 residues. The V gene lost 0 bases and the J gene lost 3 bases, with 9 bases spanning the gap. Germline V CDR1 and CDR2: SGHRS, YFSETQ. These data originate in a study of shared clonotypes between healthy human individuals. Overall study context: Sampling drew on donors who were a couple of women and a few men aged 18 to 49.

Those who donated, Caucasian adults without exception, all lived in Nashville, Tennessee. Method: immunoSEQ multiplex PCR; TCRdb's copy keeps in-frame clones and lacks some. The sample lists roughly 1,500,000 clones; around 98% were seen once. Regarding the study as a whole: Donors were few, which limited the genetic and exposure-history diversity represented. Estimated richness values were generally larger in naive subsets than in memory subsets.

J is TRBJ1-1 and V is TRBV5-1; TRBD1 is a possible D gene (5 bases). The sequence was collected from a man aged 30 to 45 in good health. Sequenced input: naive CD4+ T cells sorted from blood. Subset denoted: CD45RA+ positively selected. The CDR3 nucleotides are TGCGCCAGCAGCTTGGAGGGGTTGGACACTGAAGCTTTCTTT. This codes for CASSLEGLDTEAFF. The full variable domain, rest sourced from reference TRBV5-1 and TRBJ1-1, is KAGVTQTPRYLIKTRGQQVTLSCSPISGHRSVSWYQQTPGQGLQFLFEYFSETQRNKGNFPGRFSGRQFSNSRSEMNVSTLELGDSALYLCASSLEGLDTEAFFGQGTRLTVV.